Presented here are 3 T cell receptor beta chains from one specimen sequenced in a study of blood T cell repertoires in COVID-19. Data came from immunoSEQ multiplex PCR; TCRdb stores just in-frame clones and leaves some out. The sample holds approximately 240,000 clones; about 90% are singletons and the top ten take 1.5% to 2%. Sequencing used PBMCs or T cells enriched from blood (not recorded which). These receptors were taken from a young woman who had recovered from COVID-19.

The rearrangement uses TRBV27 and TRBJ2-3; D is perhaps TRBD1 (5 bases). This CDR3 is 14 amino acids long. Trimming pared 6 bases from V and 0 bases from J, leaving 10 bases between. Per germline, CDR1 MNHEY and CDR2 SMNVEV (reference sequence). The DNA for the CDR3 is TGTGCCAGCAGGAACGACAGTAGCACAGATACGCAGTATTTT. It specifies CASRNDSSTDTQYF.

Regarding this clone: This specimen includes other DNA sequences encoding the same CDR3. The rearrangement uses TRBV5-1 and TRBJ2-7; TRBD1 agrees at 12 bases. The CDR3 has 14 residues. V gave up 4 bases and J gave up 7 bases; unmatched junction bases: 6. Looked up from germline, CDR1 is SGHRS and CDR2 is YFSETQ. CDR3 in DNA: TGCGCCAGCAGCGGGGACAGGGGGCCGTATGAGCAGTACTTC. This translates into CASSGDRGPYEQYF. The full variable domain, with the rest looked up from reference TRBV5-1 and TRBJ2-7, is KAGVTQTPRYLIKTRGQQVTLSCSPISGHRSVSWYQQTPGQGLQFLFEYFSETQRNKGNFPGRFSGRQFSNSRSEMNVSTLELGDSALYLCASSGDRGPYEQYFGPGTRLTVT.

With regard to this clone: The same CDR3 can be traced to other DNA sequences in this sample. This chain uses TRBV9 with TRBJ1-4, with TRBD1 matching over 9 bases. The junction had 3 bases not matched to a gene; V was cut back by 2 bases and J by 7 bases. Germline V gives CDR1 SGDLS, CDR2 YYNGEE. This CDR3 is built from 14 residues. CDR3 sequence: CASSVGQGSEKLFF. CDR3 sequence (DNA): TGTGCCAGCAGCGTGGGACAGGGTTCTGAAAAACTGTTTTTT. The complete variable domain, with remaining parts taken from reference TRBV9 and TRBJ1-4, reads DSGVTQTPKHLITATGQRVTLRCSPRSGDLSVYWYQQSLDQGLQFLIQYYNGEERAKGNILERFSAQQFPDLHSELNLSSLELGDSALYFCASSVGQGSEKLFFGSGTQLSVL.